This T cell receptor beta chain was captured by sequencing in a study of blood T cells in healthy people across ages. For the second PCR, which ran for about 7 to 11 cycles, a sample-barcoded 5' primer and a J-beta primer mix were used. TCRdb reprocessed the 5' RACE reads via MiXCR and lists one record per CDR3 protein. The repertoire holds 1,300,000 or so distinct CDR3 sequences, approximately 63% seen once, with 6.5% to 8.5% in the top ten. Germline CDR1 is SGHAT and CDR2 is FQDESV (reference sequence). The CDR3 loop spans 18 amino acids. Trimming took 1 base from V and 0 from J, leaving 18 bases between them.

The chain has TRBV11-1 and TRBJ1-1, with unresolved D. Sequenced material: blood. The receptor's source is a young man in good health. The CDR3 nucleotides are TGTGCCAGCAGCTTAGACTCGCCTCCTTTTGTGATGAACACTGAAGCTTTCTTT. Amino acids: CASSLDSPPFVMNTEAFF. Based on the CDR3 plus reference TRBV11-1 and TRBJ1-1, the full variable domain is EAEVAQSPRYKITEKSQAVAFWCDPISGHATLYWYRQILGQGPELLVQFQDESVVDDSQLPKDRFSAERLKGVDSTLKIQPAELGDSAMYLCASSLDSPPFVMNTEAFFGQGTRLTVV.